The present T cell receptor beta chain was sequenced within a study of shared clonotypes between healthy human individuals. For the study at large: The cohort comprised a couple of women and a few men. Their ages spanned 18 to 49 years. Three plates each covered CD4 naive and memory; CD8 naive two, CD8 memory one. Study results and caveats: A handful of donors had about 5.1% of their naive CD4 clonotypes in common.

Terminally differentiated effector memory CD45RA+ cells were left out of the naive CD8 fraction, which was CD45RO-negative and positively selected for CCR7. V was cut by 3 bases and J by 0 bases, with 12 bases left in between. This CDR3 has 16 residues. Germline values: CDR1 SEHNR, CDR2 FQNEAQ (reference sequence). Points on this clone: Its target is unknown.

Measured with immunoSEQ multiplex PCR; TCRdb has only the in-frame clones, and not every one. This table has 600,000 or so clones, roughly 98% appearing once. The sample was naive CD8+ T cells sorted from blood. The V call is TRBV7-9, the J call TRBJ2-1, with D hard to call. The sequence was obtained from a man aged 25-40 years in good health. In DNA form, the CDR3 reads TGTGCCAGCAGCTTCCTAAAACACCTCTCCTACAATGAGCAGTTCTTC. It yields the protein CASSFLKHLSYNEQFF.